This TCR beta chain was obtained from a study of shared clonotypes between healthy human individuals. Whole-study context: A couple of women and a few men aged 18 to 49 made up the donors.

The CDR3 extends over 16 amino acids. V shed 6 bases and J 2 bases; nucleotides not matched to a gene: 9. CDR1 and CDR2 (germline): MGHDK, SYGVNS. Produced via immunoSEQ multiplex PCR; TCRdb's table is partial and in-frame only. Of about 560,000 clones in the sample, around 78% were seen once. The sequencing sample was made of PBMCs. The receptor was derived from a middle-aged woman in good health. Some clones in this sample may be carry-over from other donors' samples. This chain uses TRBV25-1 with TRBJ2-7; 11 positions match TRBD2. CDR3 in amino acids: CASSVTSGSYPYEQYF. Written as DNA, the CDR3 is TGTGCCAGCAGCGTAACTAGCGGGAGTTATCCCTACGAGCAGTACTTC.